Listed here is a single T cell receptor (beta chain). What it recognizes is unknown. Only in-frame clones appear in the TCRdb table, and some are missing; sequencing was by immunoSEQ multiplex PCR. Altogether approximately 8,800 clones are present, 95% to 96% being singletons, with the ten largest covering approximately 0.2%. Adults with ileal or ileocolonic Crohn's disease and an indication for resection were eligible. This sample was included in a study of T cell repertoires in ileal Crohn's disease. Findings and limits, study-wide: Every patient over 26.8% clonality showed endoscopic recurrence. High-frequency clones were more common in sorted CD8 than CD4 cells.

The germline gives CDR1 MNHNS, CDR2 SASEGT. This CDR3 is 13 amino acids long. Trimming shortened V by 7 bases and J by 2 bases, and 9 bases separated the two germline ends. This receptor was taken from an adult with Crohn's disease. The material sequenced was ileal tissue. The rearrangement joins TRBV6-1 to TRBJ1-5; D not certain. CDR3 sequence (DNA): TGTGCCAGCACGGTTCGGGGCAATCAGCCCCAGCATTTT. This translates into CASTVRGNQPQHF.